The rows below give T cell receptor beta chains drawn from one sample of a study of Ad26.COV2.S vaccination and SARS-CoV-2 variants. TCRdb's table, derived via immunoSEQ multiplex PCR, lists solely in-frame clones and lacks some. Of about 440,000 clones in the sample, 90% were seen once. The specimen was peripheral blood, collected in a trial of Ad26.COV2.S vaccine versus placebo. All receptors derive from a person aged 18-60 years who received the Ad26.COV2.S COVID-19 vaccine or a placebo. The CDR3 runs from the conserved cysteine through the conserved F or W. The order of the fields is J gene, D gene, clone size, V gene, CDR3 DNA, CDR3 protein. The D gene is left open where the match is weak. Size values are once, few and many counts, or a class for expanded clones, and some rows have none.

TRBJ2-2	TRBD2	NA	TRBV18	TGTGCCAGCTCACCACCGAGGTCCCTGACTAGCGGGAGCACGAACACCGGGGAGCTGTTTTTT	CASSPPRSLTSGSTNTGELFF
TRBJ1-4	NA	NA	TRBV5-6	TGTGCCAGCAGCCTTAAAAGGGGATTACCTTCAACTAATGAAAAACTGTTTTTT	CASSLKRGLPSTNEKLFF
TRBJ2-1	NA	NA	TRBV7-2	TGTGCCAGCAGCTTGTCAGGGTTGCCGGATGAGCAGTTCTTC	CASSLSGLPDEQFF
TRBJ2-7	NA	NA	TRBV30	TGTGCCTGGACTGACGGGGGCGGTTACGAGCAGTACTTC	CAWTDGGGYEQYF
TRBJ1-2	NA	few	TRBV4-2	TGTGCCAGCAGCCAAGGGTCCCTGGGCTATGGCTACACCTTC	CASSQGSLGYGYTF
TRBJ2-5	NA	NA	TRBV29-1	TGCAGCGTTGAACTTAGGGGGGGGGCGTACCAAGAGACCCAGTACTTC	CSVELRGGAYQETQYF
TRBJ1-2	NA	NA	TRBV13	TGTGCCAGCAGCTTAGGCCCAGGGGCCAACTATGGCTACACCTTC	CASSLGPGANYGYTF
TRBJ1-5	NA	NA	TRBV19	TGTGCCAGTAGTACTGACGGGGGGCGCGAATCGCCGCCCCAGCATTTT	CASSTDGGRESPPQHF
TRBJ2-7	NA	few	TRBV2	TGTGCCAGCAGTGAAGGGTATTCCGAGCAGTACTTC	CASSEGYSEQYF
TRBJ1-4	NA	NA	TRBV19	TGTGCCAGTAGCAGCACAGGGCGGCGGGAAAAACTGTTTTTT	CASSSTGRREKLFF
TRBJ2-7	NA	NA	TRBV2	TGTGCCAGCAGTGAAGAGGCAGCCCTCTACGAGCAGTACTTC	CASSEEAALYEQYF
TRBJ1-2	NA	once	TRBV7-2	TGTGCCAGCAGCTTAGATAATCCTGGGATATGGGGCTACACCTTC	CASSLDNPGIWGYTF
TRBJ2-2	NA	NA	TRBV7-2	TGTGCCATAACAGGATTCAGGCAGGACACCGGGGAGCTGTTTTTT	CAITGFRQDTGELFF
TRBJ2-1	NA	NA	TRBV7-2	TGTGCCAGCAGCCCCGGGAGAGAGCAGTTCTTC	CASSPGREQFF
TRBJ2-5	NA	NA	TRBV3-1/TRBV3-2	TGTGCCAGCAGCCAATGGGGCAAGGGTCCTCAAGAGACCCAGTACTTC	CASSQWGKGPQETQYF
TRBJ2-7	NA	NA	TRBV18	TGTGCCAGCTCACCACCGGACGGAACAGGGTGGGGTGGACGATACGAGCAGTACTTC	CASSPPDGTGWGGRYEQYF
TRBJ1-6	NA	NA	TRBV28	TGTGCCAGCAGTTTACTACGTAGGGGGGATTCACCCCTCCACTTT	CASSLLRRGDSPLHF
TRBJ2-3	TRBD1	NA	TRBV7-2	TGTGCCAGCAGTCTCTCAGGGGGCTGGGATACGCAGTATTTT	CASSLSGGWDTQYF
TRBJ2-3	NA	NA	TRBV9	TGTGCCAGCAGCGTCCCCACCGCCGGGACTGTAAGCACAGATACGCAGTATTTT	CASSVPTAGTVSTDTQYF
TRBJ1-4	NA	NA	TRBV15	TGTGCCACCAGCGAAGACTTGACAGGTGCTAATGAAAAACTGTTTTTT	CATSEDLTGANEKLFF
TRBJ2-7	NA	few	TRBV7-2	TGTGCCAGCAGCTCCCCGAGGCAGAGCTCCTACGAGCAGTACTTC	CASSSPRQSSYEQYF
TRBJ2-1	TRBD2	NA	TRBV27	TGTGCCAGCAGTTTAGGTGCGGGGGGCTACAATGAGCAGTTCTTC	CASSLGAGGYNEQFF
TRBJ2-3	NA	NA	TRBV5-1	TGCGCCAGCAGAGGGGTTTTAGATACGCAGTATTTT	CASRGVLDTQYF
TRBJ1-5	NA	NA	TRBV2	TGTGCCAGCAGCTCAGACGATCAGCCCCAGCATTTT	CASSSDDQPQHF
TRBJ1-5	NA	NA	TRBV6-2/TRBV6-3	TGTGCCAGCAGTTACTCTCTAGGGGCGAAAGGTCAGCCCCAGCATTTT	CASSYSLGAKGQPQHF
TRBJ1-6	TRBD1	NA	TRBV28	TGTGCCAGCACCACCGGGACAGGGGGGAGACCCCTCCACTTT	CASTTGTGGRPLHF
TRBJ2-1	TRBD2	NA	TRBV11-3	TGTGCCAGCAGCGAACGACTAGCGGGAAGAAATGAGCAGTTCTTC	CASSERLAGRNEQFF
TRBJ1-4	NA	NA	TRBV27	TGTGCCAGCAGTAGGGGAGGGGACTATGAAAAACTGTTTTTT	CASSRGGDYEKLFF
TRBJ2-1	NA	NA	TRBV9	TGTGCCAGCAGCGCAACTTCCGGGCAAGGGGGCAATGAGCAGTTCTTC	CASSATSGQGGNEQFF
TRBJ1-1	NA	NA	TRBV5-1	TGCGCCAGCAGCTTGGGGGAAACGAACACTGAAGCTTTCTTT	CASSLGETNTEAFF
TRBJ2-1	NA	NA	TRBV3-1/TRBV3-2	TGTGCCAGCAGCCAGGCCTTGGGGGGAGTTCGGAATGAGCAGTTCTTC	CASSQALGGVRNEQFF
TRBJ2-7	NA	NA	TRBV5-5	TGTGCCAGCAGCTCCGGGGTGTCCTACGAGCAGTACTTC	CASSSGVSYEQYF
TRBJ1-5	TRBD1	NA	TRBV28	TGTGCCAGCAGTTTATTGAAGGGGGCCACCCATCAGCCCCAGCATTTT	CASSLLKGATHQPQHF
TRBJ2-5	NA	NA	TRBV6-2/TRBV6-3	TGTGCCAGCAGTGTCCGCAAAGAGACCCAGTACTTC	CASSVRKETQYF
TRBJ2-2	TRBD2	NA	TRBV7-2	TGTGCCAGCAGCGCAGCTGTAGCGGGGGTAAACACCGGGGAGCTGTTTTTT	CASSAAVAGVNTGELFF
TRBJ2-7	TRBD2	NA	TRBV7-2	TGTGCCAGCAGCTTGGGGGGGTTCTACGAGCAGTACTTC	CASSLGGFYEQYF
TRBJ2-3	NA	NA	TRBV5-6	TGTGCCAGCAGCTCCCTCGGCACAGATACGCAGTATTTT	CASSSLGTDTQYF
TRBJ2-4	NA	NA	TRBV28	TGTGCCAGCAGTTTACTTAAAAACATTCAGTACTTC	CASSLLKNIQYF
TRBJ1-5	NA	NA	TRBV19	TGTGCCAGTAGTATAGTCCTGCCAGGGAGCAATCAGCCCCAGCATTTT	CASSIVLPGSNQPQHF
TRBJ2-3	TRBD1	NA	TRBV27	TGTGCCAGCACAAACCGGGACAGCAGTACAGATACGCAGTATTTT	CASTNRDSSTDTQYF
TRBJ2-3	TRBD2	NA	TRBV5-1	TGCGCCAGCAGCTTGGAAGGGGCCAGCGGGAGCAGGGCAGATACGCAGTATTTT	CASSLEGASGSRADTQYF
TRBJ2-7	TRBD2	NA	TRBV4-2	TGTGCCAGCAGCCAAGAAGGGACTAGCGGCCCGCAGGGCGAGCAGTACTTC	CASSQEGTSGPQGEQYF
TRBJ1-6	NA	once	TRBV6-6	TGTGCCAGCAGTTACATGCCGGCTCTCGAGGGATCACCCCTCCACTTT	CASSYMPALEGSPLHF
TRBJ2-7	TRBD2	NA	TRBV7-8	TGTGCCAGCAGCGACAGTAGCGGGAGAGGTGCCTACGAGCAGTACTTC	CASSDSSGRGAYEQYF
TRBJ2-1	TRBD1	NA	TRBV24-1	TGTGCCACAGGGGGACAGGGGAGATACAATGAGCAGTTCTTC	CATGGQGRYNEQFF
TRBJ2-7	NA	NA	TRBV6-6	TGTGCCAGCAGCCGGATAGGACCCCCGGGCGAGCAGTACTTC	CASSRIGPPGEQYF
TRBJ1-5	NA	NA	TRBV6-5	TGTGCCAGCTCCGGGACACAGATGCAGCCCCAGCATTTT	CASSGTQMQPQHF
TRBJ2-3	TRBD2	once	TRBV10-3	TGTGCCATCAGTGACACCGGGACTAGCGGTACCACAGATACGCAGTATTTT	CAISDTGTSGTTDTQYF
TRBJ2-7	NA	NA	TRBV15	TGTGCCACCAGCAGGAACAGGGAAAACTACGAGCAGTACTTC	CATSRNRENYEQYF
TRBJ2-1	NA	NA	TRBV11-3	TGTGCCAGCAGCGGAGGGGGGGCAGGGGAGAATGAGCAGTTCTTC	CASSGGGAGENEQFF
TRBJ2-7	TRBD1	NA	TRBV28	TGTGCCAGCAGTTCCCCGACAGGGGGGATGTTCGAGCAGTACTTC	CASSSPTGGMFEQYF
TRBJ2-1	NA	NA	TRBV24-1	TGTGCCACCGGGGACGTAGGCAATGAGCAGTTCTTC	CATGDVGNEQFF
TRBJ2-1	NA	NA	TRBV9	TGTGCCAGCAGCGTAGCTGGTGAGCAGTTCTTC	CASSVAGEQFF
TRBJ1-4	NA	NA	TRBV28	TGTGCCAGCAGTTCACAGGATATTAATGAAAAACTGTTTTTT	CASSSQDINEKLFF